This T cell receptor beta chain was identified during a study of metastatic and nonmetastatic thyroid tumors. About the research overall: Across blood and tumor or nodule tissue, repertoires from malignant and benign thyroid patients were compared with one another.

No patient received treatment before thyroid surgery. This clone was recorded many times. From the PCR reads, TCRdb re-called clones with MiXCR. The sample has tens of thousands of clones, roughly a quarter seen once. The CDR3 covers 17 residues. V lost 5 bases to trimming and J lost 0 bases, with 14 bases between them. The clonotype was recovered from a male donor with papillary thyroid cancer or a benign thyroid nodule (not recorded which). Some clones in this sample may be carry-over from other donors' samples. The sequenced sample consisted of tumor tissue. This sequence joins TRBV12-3 or TRBV12-4 and TRBJ2-6; D ambiguous. The CDR3: CASSPRGGSSGANVLTF. CDR3 DNA: TGTGCCAGCAGTCCTCGTGGTGGTAGCTCTGGGGCCAACGTCCTGACTTTC.